This TCR beta chain originates from a study of blood T cell repertoires in COVID-19. Study information: The United States, Italy and Spain were the sources of the acute and convalescent COVID-19 samples.

Data came from immunoSEQ multiplex PCR; TCRdb stores just in-frame clones and leaves some out. Among fewer than 150,000 clones listed, roughly four fifths were seen once. The CDR3 is made up of 15 amino acids. V was shortened by 4 bases and J by 3 bases, with 16 bases between the two germline ends. Germline V CDR1 and CDR2: MDHEN, SYDVKM. The receptor's source is a human donor in a cohort sampled during active COVID-19. The chain links TRBV28 to TRBJ2-7; a possible D gene is TRBD1 (6 bases). What was sequenced was peripheral blood. As DNA, the CDR3 is TGTGCCAGCAGTTCACAGGGTCTAGGAGGCTACGAGCAGTACTTC. Translating it yields CASSSQGLGGYEQYF.